This TCR beta chain came from a study of graft-versus-host responses after intestinal transplantation. In the study overall: Transplants given to recipients were multivisceral, liver-intestinal, or isolated intestinal. Each recipient received anti-thymocyte globulin induction, then tacrolimus and steroids for approximately three years.

Intraepithelial plus lamina propria lymphocytes were released by processing graft tissue. Germline lookup yields CDR1 SEHNR and CDR2 FQNEAQ (reference sequence). The ends were cut back, 0 bases at V and 0 bases at J, with 11 bases in the middle. The CDR3 has 16 residues. In regard to this clone: Its antigen is unidentified.

Using immunoSEQ multiplex PCR, the repertoire was profiled, and TCRdb retains in-frame clones only, with some absent. The table lists 15,000 to 20,000 clones, approximately 70% of them singletons. The study's findings and limits: GvH clones were identified in recipient marrow, with some first appearing in ileum or blood.

The material sequenced was ileum tissue, taken around 20 days after intestinal transplant. This TCR was sampled from a human patient who received an intestinal transplant, so some T cells may come from the graft donor. The gene calls are TRBV7-9 and TRBJ1-2; D is ambiguous. The CDR3 sequence is CASSLAVHHSNYGYTF. DNA of the CDR3: TGTGCCAGCAGCTTAGCGGTACACCATTCTAACTATGGCTACACCTTC.